This TCR beta chain is drawn from a study of CD8 T cells in Susac syndrome. This clonotype was observed a handful of times. With random hexamers, about 0.5 to 1 ug RNA was reverse transcribed. TCRdb independently ran MiXCR on the immunoSEQ multiplex PCR reads; one entry per CDR3 protein. Here the sample spans a few hundred thousand distinct CDR3 sequences, roughly 90% being singletons. The CDR3 loop spans 12 amino acids. V gave up 6 bases and J gave up 4 bases, with 8 bases separating them. The germline CDR1 and CDR2 sequences are MNHEY and SVGEGT. Sample: CD8+ T cells from PBMCs. The sequence was collected from a human donor with multiple sclerosis. The V gene is TRBV6-2 or TRBV6-3, the J gene TRBJ2-3; D is undetermined. This CDR3 reads CASSAPADTQYF. The CDR3 DNA follows: TGTGCCAGCAGCGCTCCGGCAGATACGCAGTATTTT.